The 14 T cell receptor beta chains below come from one sample, sequenced in a study of T cell responses to AZD1222 COVID-19 vaccine. Repertoires were generated with immunoSEQ multiplex PCR, while TCRdb's copy carries only in-frame clones and drops some. The data hold some 180,000 clones, with about 86% observed a single time. The source material was peripheral blood, sampled on day 0 of AZD1222 vaccination. Receptors originate from an adult in good health.

The V and J genes are TRBV5-5 and TRBJ2-7; D might be TRBD1 (6 bases). CDR1 is SGHKS and CDR2 is YYEKEE in the germline V gene (reference sequence). This CDR3 spans 14 amino acids. The germline V and J ends were trimmed by 5 bases and 3 bases, with 15 bases remaining between them. CDR3 DNA: TGTGCCAGCAGTTCGGTCACAGGGTTCTACGAGCAGTACTTC. Encoded protein: CASSSVTGFYEQYF.

V usage is TRBV4-1 and J usage is TRBJ1-5; no firm D call. V lost 0 bases and J 2 bases, leaving 11 bases between the germline ends. Germline V lookup: CDR1 MGHRA, CDR2 YSYEKL. There are 16 residues in the CDR3. The CDR3 DNA reads TGCGCCAGCAGCCAAGATCGGGGAGGTGGCAATCAGCCCCAGCATTTT. Amino acid sequence: CASSQDRGGGNQPQHF.

CDR3 DNA: TGTGCCAGCAGCTTAGGTGGGGAAGGCCGCTCTGGAAACACCATATATTTT. It yields the protein CASSLGGEGRSGNTIYF. This rearrangement joins TRBV11-3 to TRBJ1-3, with no clear D. The CDR3 covers 17 residues. With 1 base removed from V and 0 bases from J, the gap between germline ends came to 13 bases. CDR1 is SGHNT and CDR2 is YENEEA in the germline V gene. The full variable domain, its missing parts supplied by reference TRBV11-3 and TRBJ1-3, is EAGVVQSPRYKIIEKKQPVAFWCNPISGHNTLYWYLQNLGQGPELLIRYENEEAVDDSQLPKDRFSAERLKGVDSTLKIQPAELGDSAVYLCASSLGGEGRSGNTIYFGEGSWLTVV.

This chain uses TRBV14 with TRBJ2-3; tentatively, D is TRBD1 or TRBD2 (6 bases each). The V gene's germline CDR1 is SGHDN and CDR2 FVKESK. Trimming left V 3 bases short and J 1 base short, with 11 bases between. This CDR3 region has 15 residues. The chain's CDR3 is CASSQLGGGTDTQYF. DNA for the CDR3: TGTGCCAGCAGCCAGTTGGGGGGCGGCACAGATACGCAGTATTTT.

The V gene is TRBV7-8, the J gene TRBJ2-7; a weak D match, TRBD1 (5 bases). The CDR3 runs 13 residues. The germline V gene encodes CDR1 SGHVS and CDR2 FQNEAQ. V lost 7 bases to trimming and J lost 4 bases, with 14 bases between them. CDR3 protein: CASNKIQGYEQYF. DNA of the CDR3: TGTGCCAGCAACAAAATCCAGGGTTACGAGCAGTACTTC.

This rearrangement joins TRBV5-1 to TRBJ2-7; D remains ambiguous. The CDR3 runs 12 residues. Germline assignment: CDR1 SGHRS and CDR2 YFSETQ. Between the trimmed V and J ends, which lost 5 bases and 5 bases, there was a span of 11 bases. The CDR3 DNA is TGCGCCAGCAGAATTGGCGGCCACGAGCAGTACTTC. It is translated as CASRIGGHEQYF.

The chain links TRBV25-1 to TRBJ2-7; maybe TRBD1 (6 bases). Per the germline V gene, CDR1 is MGHDK and CDR2 is SYGVNS. This CDR3 is built from 14 residues. Trimming left V 7 bases short and J 5 bases short, with 18 bases between. The CDR3 bases are TGTGCCAGCAAAGAGACAGGAAGGGAAAACGAGCAGTACTTC. Translated: CASKETGRENEQYF.

A note on this clone: This same CDR3 is encoded by further DNA sequences in the sample. In nucleotides, the CDR3 is TGTGCCAGCAGTCAAGACAGCAATCAGCCCCAGCATTTT. This sequence encodes CASSQDSNQPQHF. The rearrangement joins TRBV28 to TRBJ1-5; D is uncertain. Trimming took 5 bases from V and 1 from J, leaving 6 bases between them. This CDR3 contains 13 residues. CDR1 is MDHEN and CDR2 is SYDVKM in the germline V gene. The full variable domain, with the rest looked up from reference TRBV28 and TRBJ1-5, is DVKVTQSSRYLVKRTGEKVFLECVQDMDHENMFWYRQDPGLGLRLIYFSYDVKMKEKGDIPEGYSVSREKKERFSLILESASTNQTSMYLCASSQDSNQPQHFGDGTRLSIL.

This clone is a singleton in its sample. This chain links TRBV9 with TRBJ1-6; possible D gene TRBD1, 6 bases. The CDR3 is 16 amino acids. V lost 4 bases, J lost 3 bases, and 14 bases lay in between. Germline CDR1 is SGDLS and CDR2 is YYNGEE. The CDR3 is CASSLGGGVYNSPLHF. CDR3 in DNA: TGTGCCAGCAGCTTGGGAGGGGGGGTCTATAATTCACCCCTCCACTTT. Drawing the rest from reference TRBV9 and TRBJ1-6, the complete variable domain is DSGVTQTPKHLITATGQRVTLRCSPRSGDLSVYWYQQSLDQGLQFLIQYYNGEERAKGNILERFSAQQFPDLHSELNLSSLELGDSALYFCASSLGGGVYNSPLHFGNGTRLTVT.

The chain carries TRBV4-3 and TRBJ1-6, with a tentative D call TRBD1 (6 bases). Per germline, CDR1 LGHNA and CDR2 YSLEER. The V and J ends lost 0 bases and 7 bases respectively, with 10 bases between them. The CDR3 extends over 15 amino acids. For the CDR3, the DNA is TGCGCCAGCAGCCAAGACAGGGACAACAATTCACCCCTCCACTTT. Amino acid sequence: CASSQDRDNNSPLHF.

The chain has TRBV30 and TRBJ2-7, with 10 bases that match TRBD1. This CDR3 is built from 14 residues. V dropped 1 base and J dropped 4; count of bases not matched to a gene: 4. Germline assignment: CDR1 GTSNPN and CDR2 SVGIG (reference sequence). The CDR3 region has the DNA TGTGCCTGGAGTGGACAGGGGGCAACTTACGAGCAGTACTTC. Its protein is CAWSGQGATYEQYF.

V is TRBV6-5 and J is TRBJ1-3; D gene ambiguous. Germline V gene data show CDR1 as MNHEY and CDR2 as SVGAGI. V lost 4 bases, J lost 0 bases, and 13 bases lay in between. The CDR3 extends over 16 amino acids. This CDR3 reads CASSSPQAHSGNTIYF. For the CDR3, the DNA is TGTGCCAGCAGTTCCCCCCAGGCCCACTCTGGAAACACCATATATTTT.

The chain has TRBV28 and TRBJ2-2; no clear D gene. Germline loops: CDR1 MDHEN, CDR2 SYDVKM. This CDR3 is built from 15 residues. V was trimmed by 5 bases and J by 0 bases, leaving 10 bases between them. The CDR3: CASSPRHANTGELFF. The CDR3 nucleotides read TGTGCCAGCAGTCCCCGGCACGCGAACACCGGGGAGCTGTTTTTT.

This chain links TRBV5-1 with TRBJ1-3, with a tentative D call TRBD1 (5 bases). CDR1 and CDR2 (germline): SGHRS, YFSETQ. The V and J ends lost 8 bases and 2 bases respectively, with 11 bases between them. This CDR3 is 13 amino acids long. The CDR3 DNA follows: TGCGCCAGTACCGGGACCGCTGGAAACACCATATATTTT. Its translation is CASTGTAGNTIYF.